This T cell receptor beta chain was identified in a study of regulatory and conventional T cells in RAG deficiency. General study findings and limits: Control T-cell subsets had markedly higher Shannon entropy and lower Simpson indices than RAG-deficient patients.

The method was immunoSEQ multiplex PCR; TCRdb's version includes in-frame clones alone and lacks a portion of them. The data hold some 35,000 clones, with around 76% observed a single time. The count of this clone is one. What it binds is not known. Conventional CD4+ T cells were sorted from blood as CD25-low CD127-high cells. The germline gives CDR1 SGHNT, CDR2 YYREEE (reference sequence). V was cut by 1 base and J by 3 bases, with 2 bases left in between. The CDR3 extends over 11 amino acids. This sample also appeared in a second study, on regulatory T cells. That paper notes: The primer mix had 52 TRBV and 13 TRBJ primers. Skewed V and J usage and few unique V-J pairs marked patient repertoires, most in Tregs.

Sequenced sample: CD4+ effector T cells sorted from blood. The chain is built from TRBV5-4 and TRBJ2-7; unclear D gene. The origin of this receptor is a human donor in good health. The CDR3 sequence is CASSLHYEQYF. CDR3 nucleotides: TGTGCCAGCAGCTTGCACTACGAGCAGTACTTC.